A single sample is the source of the 18 T cell receptor beta chains below, sequenced in a study of technical replicates of blood from four donors. TCRdb's table, derived via immunoSEQ multiplex PCR, lists solely in-frame clones and lacks some. The sample shows under 80,000 clones, just under 90% of them seen only once. Sequencing was carried out using PBMCs. The receptors here all came from a human donor in good health. Some clones in this sample may be carry-over from other donors' samples.

The chain recombines TRBV28 with TRBJ2-7; D is perhaps TRBD1 (6 bases). V dropped 6 bases and J dropped 13 bases, with 28 bases sitting between them. The germline V gene encodes CDR1 MDHEN and CDR2 SYDVKM. This CDR3 contains 15 residues. In DNA form, the CDR3 reads TGTGCCAGCAGCGGGATTAGGGGACAACGACCGGATAAATACTTC. Translating gives CASSGIRGQRPDKYF.

This CDR3 reads CASSLSGSTEQYF. The DNA for the CDR3 is TGTGCCAGCAGCCTTAGCGGGAGTACCGAGCAGTACTTC. The chain links TRBV7-3 to TRBJ2-7, with 9 bases that match TRBD2. Germline CDR1 is SGHTA and CDR2 is FQGTGA. The CDR3 is 13 residues long. Trimming removed 5 bases from V and 6 bases from J; junction bases left unmatched: 5.

CDR3 in amino acids: CSARTNIEQFF. The CDR3 bases are TGCAGTGCTCGGACTAACATTGAGCAGTTCTTC. The V gene is TRBV20-1, the J gene TRBJ2-1; D might be TRBD2 (6 bases). In germline, CDR1 is DFQATT, CDR2 SNEGSKA (reference sequence). The CDR3 contains 11 residues. Deletions cut 5 bases from V and 9 bases from J, with 11 bases between.

The V call is TRBV5-8, the J call TRBJ2-7; weak D call: TRBD1 (6 bases). The CDR3 is 14 amino acids. Trimming took off 2 bases at V and 1 base at J, with 10 bases between the two ends. The germline gives CDR1 SGHTS, CDR2 YDEGEE. CDR3 region: CASSLQGGSYEQYF. The CDR3 DNA reads as TGTGCCAGCAGCTTACAGGGCGGGTCCTACGAGCAGTACTTC.

This chain joins TRBV4-1 and TRBJ1-1; D is unresolved. The V end lost 4 bases, the J end lost 0 bases, and 9 bases lay between the germline ends. Looked up from germline, CDR1 is MGHRA and CDR2 is YSYEKL. The CDR3 runs to 14 residues. In DNA form, the CDR3 reads TGCGCCAGCAGCCCCACCAGTTTGAACACTGAAGCTTTCTTT. Protein product: CASSPTSLNTEAFF.

This chain connects TRBV7-2 to TRBJ2-7, with 9 bases that match TRBD2. Trimming took 0 bases from V and 6 from J; bases not matched to a gene: 3. Germline V gene sequence: CDR1 SGHTA, CDR2 FQGNSA. The CDR3 has 14 residues. CDR3 sequence (DNA): TGTGCCAGCAGCTTAGCGCTAGCGGGGATCGAGCAGTACTTC. It is translated as CASSLALAGIEQYF.

The genes are TRBV7-6 and TRBJ2-1; tentatively, D is TRBD2 (5 bases). The CDR3 length is 14 residues. Germline values: CDR1 SGHVS, CDR2 FNYEAQ. V was shortened by 9 bases and J by 5 bases, with 17 bases between the two germline ends. The CDR3 DNA reads TGTGCCAGTCGACCGAGGACTTTTCACAATGAGCAGTTCTTC. Protein sequence: CASRPRTFHNEQFF.

The rearrangement uses TRBV27 and TRBJ2-1; no reliable D call. CDR3 size: 14 residues. V gave up 8 bases and J gave up 1 base, with 12 bases separating them. Germline assignment: CDR1 MNHEY and CDR2 SMNVEV (reference sequence). The CDR3 loop is CASSAEGSYNEQFF. The CDR3, as DNA: TGTGCCAGCTCGGCGGAAGGTTCCTACAATGAGCAGTTCTTC.

The rearrangement joins TRBV6-1 to TRBJ1-1, with a tentative D call TRBD1 (5 bases). V lost 6 bases and J lost 1, with 9 bases in between. Germline CDR1 reads MNHNS; CDR2 reads SASEGT. This CDR3 is built from 13 residues. The CDR3 DNA is TGTGCCAGCAGCCTAGACAGGAACACTGAAGCTTTCTTT. It encodes CASSLDRNTEAFF.

This chain joins TRBV4-1 and TRBJ1-6; TRBD1 aligns across 9 bases. Germline V lookup: CDR1 MGHRA, CDR2 YSYEKL. The CDR3 contains 14 residues. J was trimmed by 9 bases and V by 4 bases; bases with no gene match: 4. As DNA, the CDR3 is TGCGCCAGCAGCCCGGACAGGGGAGGTTCACCCCTCCACTTT. This sequence encodes CASSPDRGGSPLHF.

This clone was detected once. The chain employs TRBV7-2 and TRBJ1-4; D may be TRBD1 (5 bases). The length of the CDR3 is 15 residues. CDR1 SGHTA and CDR2 FQGNSA come from the germline V gene. V shed 2 bases and J shed 0 bases, with 7 bases lying between them. For the CDR3, the DNA is TGTGCCAGCAGCTTACAGGGTGCAACTAATGAAAAACTGTTTTTT. It yields the protein CASSLQGATNEKLFF.

Notes on this clone: At one end the junction does not follow the germline gene, possibly because of a read error. The chain links TRBV11-3 to TRBJ1-6; D gene unclear. The CDR3 loop spans 13 amino acids. Germline CDR1 reads SGHNT; CDR2 reads YENEEA. The CDR3 protein is CVSSYSEYSPLHF. The DNA of the CDR3 is TGTGTCAGCAGCTACTCGGAGTATTCACCCCTCCACTTT.

CDR3 bases: TGTGCCAGCAGCAGCGGAGGGGCCGGGGGTGAAAAACTGTTTTTT. Protein product: CASSSGGAGGEKLFF. J is TRBJ1-4 and V is TRBV6-5; maybe TRBD1 (5 bases). V was cut by 6 bases and J by 7 bases, with 18 bases left in between. The V gene's germline CDR1 is MNHEY and CDR2 SVGAGI. The CDR3 has 15 residues.

The chain combines TRBV7-2 with TRBJ2-7; 7 nucleotides line up with TRBD1. The CDR3 length is 13 residues. Germline CDR1 and CDR2: SGHTA and FQGNSA. The V segment lost 5 bases and the J segment 7 bases; nucleotides outside the gene matches: 8. The CDR3, as DNA: TGTGCCAGCAGCCCCGACAGGGTTCAAGAGCAGTACTTC. This codes for CASSPDRVQEQYF.

This clone was recorded only once. The chain links TRBV5-4 to TRBJ1-5; no clear D. The CDR3 is 13 residues long. The V and J ends lost 0 bases and 5 bases respectively, with 6 bases between them. From germline, CDR1 is SGHNT and CDR2 YYREEE (reference sequence). The CDR3: CASSLAPDQPQHF. CDR3 DNA: TGTGCCAGCAGCTTGGCCCCGGATCAGCCCCAGCATTTT.

This rearrangement joins TRBV28 to TRBJ1-2, with 7 bases matching TRBD1. Trimming took 4 bases from V and 3 from J; bases not matched to a gene: 17. Germline values: CDR1 MDHEN, CDR2 SYDVKM. This CDR3 contains 18 residues. CDR3 sequence (DNA): TGTGCCAGCAGTTCGGGAACAGGGGTCCGCAATGCTGACTATGGCTACACCTTC. This sequence encodes CASSSGTGVRNADYGYTF.

The chain has TRBV6-1 and TRBJ2-5; perhaps TRBD2 as D (6 bases). Germline V gene data show CDR1 as MNHNS and CDR2 as SASEGT. The CDR3 contains 13 residues. Trimming removed 6 bases at V and 3 bases at J, with 11 bases between. The CDR3 sequence is CASRGSGEETQYF. The CDR3 bases are TGTGCCAGCAGGGGTAGCGGTGAAGAGACCCAGTACTTC.

V is TRBV7-6 and J is TRBJ1-1; D unresolved. The ends were cut back, 5 bases at V and 5 bases at J, with 15 bases in the middle. Germline V gene sequence: CDR1 SGHVS, CDR2 FNYEAQ. This CDR3 region has 14 residues. CDR3 sequence (DNA): TGTGCCAGCAGCCCCTATATCGGTGGTACTGAAGCTTTCTTT. It yields the protein CASSPYIGGTEAFF.